These 7 T cell receptor beta chains share one sample of origin, sequenced in a study of PD-1 blockade in classical Hodgkin lymphoma (dated by TCRdb to between 2020 and 2021). The method was the immunoSEQ multiplex PCR assay. TCRdb provides this immuneACCESS table in a form limited to in-frame rearrangements. Some clones are lacking; in checked studies, under half of them reflect an unresolved V gene, and why the rest are absent is not known. This sample is represented by roughly 150,000 clones; around 84% of them were singletons. The ten most abundant clones make up about 9.3% of the sample. This specimen's time point label, per the study, means: cycle 2 day 1 (C2D1) of nivolumab. Every trial patient had relapsed following autologous stem cell transplantation, and prior brentuximab vedotin exposure was what differed among cohorts A, B and C. Source: peripheral blood mononuclear cells (PBMCs), taken before the second cycle of nivolumab. These receptors were obtained from a human donor with classical Hodgkin lymphoma.

This clone was counted at least ten times. The chain links TRBV4-2 to TRBJ1-2; D uncertain. The CDR3 is 14 residues long. The germline gives CDR1 LGHNA, CDR2 YNFKEQ. The V end was cut by 0 bases, the J end by 6 bases, with 11 bases between. CDR3 DNA sequence: TGTGCCAGCAGCCAAGAACTTGGATCGGATGGCTACACCTTC. Translating it yields CASSQELGSDGYTF.

V gene TRBV5-4 combines with J gene TRBJ2-5, with TRBD2 identical over 10 bases. V lost 1 base and J lost 8; bases outside the gene matches: 5. This CDR3 region has 14 residues. The germline V gene has CDR1 SGHNT and CDR2 YYREEE (reference sequence). The CDR3 here is CASSLSGTSVTQYF. In DNA form, the CDR3 reads TGTGCCAGCAGCTTGTCCGGGACTAGCGTTACCCAGTACTTC. The entire variable domain, with the rest obtained from reference TRBV5-4 and TRBJ2-5, is as follows: ETGVTQSPTHLIKTRGQQVTLRCSSQSGHNTVSWYQQALGQGPQFIFQYYREEENGRGNFPPRFSGLQFPNYSSELNVNALELDDSALYLCASSLSGTSVTQYFGPGTRLLVL.

CDR3 coding DNA: TGTGCCAGCAGCTTATCATCTAGGGACACTGAAGCTTTCTTT. Translation: CASSLSSRDTEAFF. V usage is TRBV7-2 and J usage is TRBJ1-1; D call uncertain. The CDR3 loop spans 14 amino acids. The ends were cut back, 2 bases at V and 3 bases at J, with 10 bases in the middle. The germline V gene has CDR1 SGHTA and CDR2 FQGNSA.

The genes are TRBV7-9 and TRBJ2-1; D not resolved. The V gene's germline CDR1 is SEHNR and CDR2 FQNEAQ (reference sequence). V was clipped by 7 bases and J by 1 base, with 11 bases between them. This CDR3 contains 14 residues. The CDR3, as DNA: TGTGCCAGCACCCCTCCTATTTCCTACAATGAGCAGTTCTTC. It encodes CASTPPISYNEQFF.

The chain links TRBV28 to TRBJ2-5; weak D call: TRBD2 (5 bases). This CDR3 has 13 residues. Germline lookup yields CDR1 MDHEN and CDR2 SYDVKM. V was cut by 8 bases and J by 2 bases, with 12 bases left in between. The CDR3 here is CASGSSGQETQYF. Written as DNA, the CDR3 is TGTGCCAGCGGTTCCAGCGGACAAGAGACCCAGTACTTC.

The CDR3 DNA reads TGTGCTAGTGGTTTGGTAATGATTTTGTCACAGAGCGGCTACACCTTC. Protein: CASGLVMILSQSGYTF. The V gene is TRBV12-5, the J gene TRBJ1-2; D remains ambiguous. The CDR3 has 16 residues. V was clipped by 0 bases and J by 8 bases, with 19 bases between them. Germline V CDR1 and CDR2: LGHNT, FRNRAP.

This clone was detected ten times or more. The chain couples TRBV7-2 to TRBJ1-3, with 7 bases aligning to TRBD1. This CDR3 is 14 amino acids long. Trimming cost V 6 bases and J 0 bases; bases outside gene matches: 2. Germline values: CDR1 SGHTA, CDR2 FQGNSA. The CDR3 region has the DNA TGTGCCAGCAGTTGGACAGGCTCTGGAAACACCATATATTTT. Amino acid sequence: CASSWTGSGNTIYF.